This T cell receptor beta chain was identified in a study of control samples from healthy donors and cancer patients. Generated by immunoSEQ multiplex PCR, the TCRdb table keeps only in-frame clones and is missing some. The table lists more than 120,000 clones, around 92% of them singletons. The germline V gene encodes CDR1 SNHLY and CDR2 FYNNEI. The CDR3 contains 14 residues. V lost 6 bases to trimming and J lost 5 bases; unmatched junction nucleotides: 5. The chain is built from TRBV2 and TRBJ2-1, with TRBD2 matching 9 bases. The receptor comes from a man between 25 and 39 years old in good health. The sample taken for sequencing was blood. The CDR3 spells CASRSGGTDNEQFF. CDR3 DNA sequence: TGTGCCAGCAGAAGCGGGGGGACTGACAATGAGCAGTTCTTC.